The rows below give T cell receptor beta chains drawn from one sample of a study of T cell repertoires in cytomegalovirus infection. Their antigens are not known. TCRdb reprocessed the reads with MiXCR, giving one entry per CDR3 protein. The data contain 640,000 or so distinct CDR3 sequences, around 35% of them singletons. The specimen was cultured PBMCs, collected from culture after CMV antigen stimulation. The receptors stem from a human donor in good health (CMV status not recorded). Some clones in this sample may be carry-over from other donors' samples. CDR3s include the opening cysteine and the closing phenylalanine or tryptophan. D genes are given only for firm matches. Size is stated for part of the rows, as once, few or many counts, or as a class when the clone is expanded.

d_call: NA
v_call: TRBV6-2/TRBV6-3
clone_size: NA
j_call: TRBJ2-1
cdr3_aa: CASSYVRGEQFF
cdr3_nt: TGTGCCAGCAGTTACGTGAGAGGTGAGCAGTTCTTC

d_call: NA
v_call: TRBV6-1
clone_size: few
j_call: TRBJ1-1
cdr3_aa: CASTFNTMNTEAFF
cdr3_nt: TGTGCCAGCACCTTTAATACGATGAACACTGAAGCTTTCTTT

d_call: NA
v_call: TRBV11-2
clone_size: few
j_call: TRBJ1-6
cdr3_aa: CASSGQRDSPLHF
cdr3_nt: TGTGCCAGCAGCGGGCAGAGGGACTCACCCCTCCACTTT

d_call: TRBD1
v_call: TRBV4-2
clone_size: NA
j_call: TRBJ2-2
cdr3_aa: CASSQTGMSTGELFF
cdr3_nt: TGTGCCAGCAGCCAGACAGGGATGTCGACCGGGGAGCTGTTTTTT

d_call: NA
v_call: TRBV7-2
clone_size: NA
j_call: TRBJ1-6
cdr3_aa: CASSLAGGGSPLHF
cdr3_nt: TGTGCCAGCAGCTTAGCGGGGGGAGGATCACCCCTCCACTTT

d_call: NA
v_call: TRBV2
clone_size: few
j_call: TRBJ2-7
cdr3_aa: CASSAGTGVLEQYF
cdr3_nt: TGTGCCAGCAGTGCCGGGACTGGGGTTCTCGAGCAGTACTTC

d_call: TRBD2
v_call: TRBV4-3
clone_size: few
j_call: TRBJ2-3
cdr3_aa: CASSQVAGGADTQYF
cdr3_nt: TGCGCCAGCAGCCAAGTAGCGGGAGGGGCAGATACGCAGTATTTT

d_call: NA
v_call: TRBV19
clone_size: NA
j_call: TRBJ2-1
cdr3_aa: CASSIGLPNEQFF
cdr3_nt: TGTGCCAGTAGTATAGGTCTCCCCAATGAGCAGTTCTTC

d_call: NA
v_call: TRBV18
clone_size: NA
j_call: TRBJ1-1
cdr3_aa: CASHPRPDRSNTEAFF
cdr3_nt: TGTGCCAGTCATCCCCGTCCGGACAGATCGAACACTGAAGCTTTCTTT

d_call: TRBD2
v_call: TRBV6-8
clone_size: few
j_call: TRBJ2-7
cdr3_aa: CASSLGLAYTYEQYF
cdr3_nt: TGTGCCAGCAGCCTCGGACTAGCGTACACCTACGAGCAGTACTTC

d_call: NA
v_call: TRBV2
clone_size: NA
j_call: TRBJ2-7
cdr3_aa: CASSEALDSYEQYF
cdr3_nt: TGTGCCAGCAGTGAAGCGTTGGATTCCTACGAGCAGTACTTC

d_call: NA
v_call: TRBV18
clone_size: NA
j_call: TRBJ2-5
cdr3_aa: CASSPGTPEETQYF
cdr3_nt: TGTGCCAGCTCACCCGGGACACCCGAAGAGACCCAGTACTTC

d_call: NA
v_call: TRBV5-1
clone_size: NA
j_call: TRBJ1-2
cdr3_aa: CASSFLLTGMDKDGYTF
cdr3_nt: TGCGCCAGCAGCTTTCTTCTCACAGGGATGGACAAGGATGGCTACACCTTC

d_call: NA
v_call: TRBV12-3/TRBV12-4
clone_size: few
j_call: TRBJ1-5
cdr3_aa: CASTSAQGLGQPQHF
cdr3_nt: TGTGCCAGCACCTCCGCACAGGGTCTAGGACAGCCCCAGCATTTT